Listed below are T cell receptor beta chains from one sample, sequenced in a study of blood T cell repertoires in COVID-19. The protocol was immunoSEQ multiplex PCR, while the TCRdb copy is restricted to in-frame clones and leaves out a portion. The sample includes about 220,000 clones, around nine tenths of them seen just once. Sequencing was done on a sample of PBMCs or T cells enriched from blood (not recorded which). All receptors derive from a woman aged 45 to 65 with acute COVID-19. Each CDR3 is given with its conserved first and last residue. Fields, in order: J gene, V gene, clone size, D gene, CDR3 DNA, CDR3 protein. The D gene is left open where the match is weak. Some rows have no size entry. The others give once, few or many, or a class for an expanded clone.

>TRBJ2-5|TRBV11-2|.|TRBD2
TGTGCCAGCAGCCTGGGACTAGCGGGAGGTCAGACCCAGTACTTC
CASSLGLAGGQTQYF
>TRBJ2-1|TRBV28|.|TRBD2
TGTGCCAGCAGTCTCCGACTAGCGGGAGCAAATGAGCAGTTCTTC
CASSLRLAGANEQFF
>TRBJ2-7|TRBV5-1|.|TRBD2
TGCGCCAGCAGCTTGTCGAGCGGGAGGGCCTCCGAGCAGTACTTC
CASSLSSGRASEQYF
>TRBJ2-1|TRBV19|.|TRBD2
TGTGCCAGTAGTGCAAGGACTAGCGGGAGCTCCTACAATGAGCAGTTCTTC
CASSARTSGSSYNEQFF
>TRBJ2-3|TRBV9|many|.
TGTGCCAGCAGCGTAGGACAAGATACGCAGTATTTT
CASSVGQDTQYF
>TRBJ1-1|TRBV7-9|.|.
TGTGCCAGCAAGGTAGGCGGGAACACTGAAGCTTTCTTT
CASKVGGNTEAFF
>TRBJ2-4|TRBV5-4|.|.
TGTGCCAGCAGCTTGGAACCAGGGCTAGCCAAAAACATTCAGTACTTC
CASSLEPGLAKNIQYF
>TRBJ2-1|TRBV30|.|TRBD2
TGTGCCTGGAGCGCCGGACTAGCGGTCTACAATGAGCAGTTCTTC
CAWSAGLAVYNEQFF
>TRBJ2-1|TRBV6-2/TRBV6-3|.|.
TGTGCCAGCAGTTATCCGTCAGGATTGCAGTTCTTC
CASSYPSGLQFF
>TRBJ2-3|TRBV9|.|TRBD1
TGTGCCAGCAGCGTAGTGGACAGGGGCACAGATACGCAGTATTTT
CASSVVDRGTDTQYF
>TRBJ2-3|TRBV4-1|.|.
TGCGCCAGCAGCCAAAGGGAGTTGGGCAGCACAGATACGCAGTATTTT
CASSQRELGSTDTQYF